The clone carrying this T cell receptor (beta chain) occurred many times. The data were taken from a study of regulatory T cells in long-lasting Graves disease. For TCR beta, libraries came from iRepertoire HTBI primers and Arm-PCR of CDR3 regions. TCRdb re-derived calls from the multiplex PCR reads in MiXCR, one entry per CDR3 protein. The table shows about 440,000 distinct CDR3 sequences, with about 15% occurring only once. Stated time point: newly diagnosed GD, antithyroid drugs for less than 3 months. Isolated PBMC RNA provided the starting material for the TCR library. Collection of peripheral blood (around 10 milliliters) was done using EDTA tubes. V was clipped by 0 bases and J by 7 bases; unmatched bases: 6. The CDR3 sequence is 15 residues long. Per germline, CDR1 SGHRS and CDR2 YFSETQ. The same data also went into a second study, on T cells in Graves' hyperthyroidism and ophthalmopathy. That report notes: Researchers ran a first-round RT-PCR on the TCR CDR3 using the HTBI primer set.

The chain couples TRBV5-1 to TRBJ2-1; 8 bases are shared with TRBD2. The sample in question was peripheral blood mononuclear cells (PBMCs), obtained at new diagnosis, from a patient treated with antithyroid drugs. The sequence was obtained from a woman aged 30 to 39 with Graves disease. In nucleotides, the CDR3 is TGCGCCAGCAGCTTGGCCCCTGGGACTAGAAATGAGCAGTTCTTC. It is translated as CASSLAPGTRNEQFF.